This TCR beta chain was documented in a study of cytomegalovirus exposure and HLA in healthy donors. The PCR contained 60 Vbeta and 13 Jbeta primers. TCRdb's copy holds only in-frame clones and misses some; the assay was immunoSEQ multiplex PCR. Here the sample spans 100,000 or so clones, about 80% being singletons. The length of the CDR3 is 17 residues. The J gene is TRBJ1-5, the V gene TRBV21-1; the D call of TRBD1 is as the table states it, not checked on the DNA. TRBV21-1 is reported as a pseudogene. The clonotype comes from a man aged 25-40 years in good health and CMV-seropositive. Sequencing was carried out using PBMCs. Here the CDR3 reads CASSPRTGWGSNQPQHF. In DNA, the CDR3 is TGTGCCAGCAGCCCCCGGACAGGCTGGGGAAGCAATCAGCCCCAGCATTTT.